The sequence of this T cell receptor (beta chain) was determined in a study of T cell repertoires in ileal Crohn's disease. The study's findings and limits: All patients with clonality above 26.8% had endoscopic recurrence.

V was pared by 3 bases and J by 4 bases, with 6 bases of the junction left unmatched. The CDR3 contains 16 residues. Germline V gives CDR1 SGHRS, CDR2 YFSETQ. Clones were read by immunoSEQ multiplex PCR, and TCRdb kept only the in-frame ones, dropping some. Among approximately 13,000 clones listed, about 90% were seen once. In the case of this clone: Its antigen is not known.

The source is an adult with Crohn's disease. The rearrangement joins TRBV5-1 to TRBJ2-6; 8 bases map to TRBD2. The sequenced sample was ileal tissue. In DNA, the CDR3 is TGCGCCAGCAGCTCGACCGGGGGGGCCGGGGCCAACGTCCTGACTTTC. It codes for CASSSTGGAGANVLTF.